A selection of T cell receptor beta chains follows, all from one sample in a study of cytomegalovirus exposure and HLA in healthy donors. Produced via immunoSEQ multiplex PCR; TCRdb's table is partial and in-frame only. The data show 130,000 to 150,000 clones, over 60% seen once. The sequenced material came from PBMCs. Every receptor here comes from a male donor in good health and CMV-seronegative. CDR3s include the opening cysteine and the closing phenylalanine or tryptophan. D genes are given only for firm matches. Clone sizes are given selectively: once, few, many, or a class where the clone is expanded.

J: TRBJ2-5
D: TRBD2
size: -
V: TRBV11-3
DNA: TGTGCCAGCAGCTTAGGACTAGCGGGGGAGGAAGAGACCCAGTACTTC
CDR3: CASSLGLAGEEETQYF

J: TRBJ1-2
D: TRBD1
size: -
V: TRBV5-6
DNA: TGTGCCAGCAGCTTGGGGGACAGGTTGTATGGCTACACCTTC
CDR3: CASSLGDRLYGYTF

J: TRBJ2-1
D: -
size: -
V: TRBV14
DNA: TGTGCCAGCAGCCAATTAGGGGCCTACAATGAGCAGTTCTTC
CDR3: CASSQLGAYNEQFF

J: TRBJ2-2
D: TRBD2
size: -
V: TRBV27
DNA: TGTGCCAGCAGGGGGACTAGCGGGCTGGAGCTGTTTTTT
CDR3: CASRGTSGLELFF

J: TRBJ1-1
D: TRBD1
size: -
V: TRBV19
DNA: TGTGCCAGTAGTAGGGGACAGGGGGCCGGGACTGAAGCTTTCTTT
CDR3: CASSRGQGAGTEAFF

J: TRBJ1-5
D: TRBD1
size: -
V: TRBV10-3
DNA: TGTGCCATCAGTGAGTATGACAGGGGAGGTCAGCCCCAGCATTTT
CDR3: CAISEYDRGGQPQHF

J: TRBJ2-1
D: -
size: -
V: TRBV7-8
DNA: TGTGCCAGCAGCTTAGATAGCGCCTCTTTGGTCGACCGCAATGAGCAGTTCTTC
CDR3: CASSLDSASLVDRNEQFF

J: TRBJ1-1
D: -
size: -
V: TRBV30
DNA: TGTGCCTGTAGACACGACCGGTACACTGAAGCTTTCTTT
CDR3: CACRHDRYTEAFF

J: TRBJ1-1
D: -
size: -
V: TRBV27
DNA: TGTGCCAGCAGTTTAATAGGACAGTACACTGAAGCTTTCTTT
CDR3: CASSLIGQYTEAFF

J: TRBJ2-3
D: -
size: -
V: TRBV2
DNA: TGTGCCAGCAGTGACTCACATGGAGCAGATACGCAGTATTTT
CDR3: CASSDSHGADTQYF

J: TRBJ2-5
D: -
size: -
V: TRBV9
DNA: TGTGCCAGCAGCGTAGTTGCAGCGGGTAGAGAGACCCAGTACTTC
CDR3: CASSVVAAGRETQYF

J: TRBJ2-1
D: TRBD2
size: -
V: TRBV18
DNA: TGTGCCAGCTCCCTTGGGACTAGCGGGGGGAGTGAGCAGTTCTTC
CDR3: CASSLGTSGGSEQFF

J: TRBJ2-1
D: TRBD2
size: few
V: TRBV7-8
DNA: TGTGCCAGCAGCCAGGGACTAGCAGTCAATGAGCAGTTCTTC
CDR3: CASSQGLAVNEQFF

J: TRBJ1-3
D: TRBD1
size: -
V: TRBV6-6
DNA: TGTGCCAGCAGTTACGGACAGGGTCGGAACACCATATATTTT
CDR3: CASSYGQGRNTIYF

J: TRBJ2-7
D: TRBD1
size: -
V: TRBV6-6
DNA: TGTGCCAGCAGTTGGACAGGAATAGACGAGGAGCAGTACTTC
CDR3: CASSWTGIDEEQYF

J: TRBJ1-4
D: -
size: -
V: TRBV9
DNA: TGTGCCAGCAGCGTGGAGACAGGAATTAATGAAAAACTGTTTTTT
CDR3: CASSVETGINEKLFF

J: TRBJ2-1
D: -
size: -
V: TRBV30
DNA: TGTGCCGCCCAGGGGCCCCGCTCCTACAATGAGCAGTTCTTC
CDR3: CAAQGPRSYNEQFF

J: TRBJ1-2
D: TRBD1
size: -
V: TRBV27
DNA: TGTGCCAGCAGTGGCCGGACAGGGGGGGGGTATGGCTACACCTTC
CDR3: CASSGRTGGGYGYTF

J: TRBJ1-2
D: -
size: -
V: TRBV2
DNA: TGTGCCAGCAGTAGACAGAACTATGGCTACACCTTC
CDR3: CASSRQNYGYTF

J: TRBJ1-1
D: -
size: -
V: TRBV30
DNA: TGTGCCTGGAGTGTACGGGGCACTGAAGCTTTCTTT
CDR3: CAWSVRGTEAFF

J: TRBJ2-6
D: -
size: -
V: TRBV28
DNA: TGTGCCAGCAGCCCTACAGGGTCTGGGGCCAACGTCCTGACTTTC
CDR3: CASSPTGSGANVLTF

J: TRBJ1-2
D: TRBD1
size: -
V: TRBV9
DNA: TGTGCCAGCAGCGTCGGGACAGGGGAAGCAGGGGGCTACACCTTC
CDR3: CASSVGTGEAGGYTF

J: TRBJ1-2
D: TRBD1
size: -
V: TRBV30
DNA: TGTGCCTGGAGTGCAAGGGACAGGGGGCGATGGGGCTACACCTTC
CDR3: CAWSARDRGRWGYTF

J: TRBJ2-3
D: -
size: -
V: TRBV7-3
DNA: TGTGCCAGCAGCCTTTCCGGGTCCTCCCCAGATACGCAGTATTTT
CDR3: CASSLSGSSPDTQYF

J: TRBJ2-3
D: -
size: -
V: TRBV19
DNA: TGTGCCAGTAGTATACCCGGATTTGGGGAGAATACGCAGTATTTT
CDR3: CASSIPGFGENTQYF

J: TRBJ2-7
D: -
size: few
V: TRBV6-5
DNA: TGTGCCAGCAGACGCACACAAACCCTTTACTACGAGCAGTACTTC
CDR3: CASRRTQTLYYEQYF

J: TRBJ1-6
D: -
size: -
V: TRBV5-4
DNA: TGTGCCAGCAGCTCGAGACAGGTTGAAGGAAATTCACCCCTCCACTTT
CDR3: CASSSRQVEGNSPLHF

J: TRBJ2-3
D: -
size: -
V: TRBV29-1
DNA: TGCAGCGTACTCCAGGGTTCGGGTCTCACAGATACGCAGTATTTT
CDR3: CSVLQGSGLTDTQYF

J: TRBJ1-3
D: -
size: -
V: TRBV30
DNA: TGTGCCTGGAGTGTACTGGACTTTGGCTCTGGAAACACCATATATTTT
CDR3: CAWSVLDFGSGNTIYF

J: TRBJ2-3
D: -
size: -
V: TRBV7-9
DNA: TGTGCCAGCAGCAGGGATAGACAGGCCGGGGGCACAGATACGCAGTATTTT
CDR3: CASSRDRQAGGTDTQYF

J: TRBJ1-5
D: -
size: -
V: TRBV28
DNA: TGTGCCAGCAGTCCCCCTCGGCGGGGCCTGGGCAATCAGCCCCAGCATTTT
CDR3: CASSPPRRGLGNQPQHF

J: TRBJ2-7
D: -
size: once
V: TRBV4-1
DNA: TGCGCCAGCAGCAGGGGGCAGGGAGGCTACGAGCAGTACTTC
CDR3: CASSRGQGGYEQYF

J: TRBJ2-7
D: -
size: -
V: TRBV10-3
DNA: TGTGCCATCAAGAATGGCAGGGGAACCTACGAGCAGTACTTC
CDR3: CAIKNGRGTYEQYF

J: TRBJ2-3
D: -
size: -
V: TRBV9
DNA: TGTGCCAGCAGCGCCAGGGGGGTAACCACAGATACGCAGTATTTT
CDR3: CASSARGVTTDTQYF

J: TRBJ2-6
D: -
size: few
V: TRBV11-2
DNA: TGTGCCAGCAGCTCGTTACAGGGTTTAAAAGTCCTGACTTTC
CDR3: CASSSLQGLKVLTF

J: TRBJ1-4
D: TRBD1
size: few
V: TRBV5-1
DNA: TGCGCCAGCAGCAGAGACAGGGGGGAAAAACTGTTTTTT
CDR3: CASSRDRGEKLFF

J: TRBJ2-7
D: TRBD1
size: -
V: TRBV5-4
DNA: TGTGCCAGCAGCTTGGCAGGGGGCTACGTGCAGTACTTC
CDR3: CASSLAGGYVQYF

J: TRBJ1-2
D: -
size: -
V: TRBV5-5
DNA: TGTGCCAGCAGCTTGGGGGGGGAATATGGCTACACCTTC
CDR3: CASSLGGEYGYTF

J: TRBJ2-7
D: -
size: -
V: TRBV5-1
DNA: TGCGCCAGCAGCTTGGCCGGAGGGGCCTACGAGCAGTACTTC
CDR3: CASSLAGGAYEQYF

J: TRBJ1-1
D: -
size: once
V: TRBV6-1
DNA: TGTGCCAGCAGTGAAGATCCAGGGTCGCTGAGCACTGAAGCTTTCTTT
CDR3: CASSEDPGSLSTEAFF